The T cell receptor beta chain described here comes from a study of blood T cell repertoires in COVID-19. At the level of the study: There were acute and convalescent COVID-19 samples, and they came from the United States, Italy and Spain. Nucleic acid was either cDNA or gDNA, and it came from T cells, B-cell-depleted T cells, or PBMCs.

The authors' processing: Cell counts per sample came from amplifying reference gene primers. Only in-frame clones appear in the TCRdb table, and some are missing; sequencing was by immunoSEQ multiplex PCR. The DNA was the basis for D and trimming; V, J and clone size are from that table. The sample lists 140,000 to 150,000 clones, approximately 88% occurring once. The germline V gene encodes CDR1 SQVTM and CDR2 ANQGSEA. The CDR3 loop spans 16 amino acids. J gave up 1 base and V 1 base, and 6 bases lay outside the gene matches. This clonotype was sampled from a human donor in a cohort sampled during active COVID-19. V and J are TRBV29-1 and TRBJ2-3; 9 nucleotides match TRBD2. The sample taken for sequencing was peripheral blood. Here the CDR3 DNA reads TGCAGCGTTGAAGGTCGCGGGGGGGCCCGCACAGATACGCAGTATTTT. Its translation: CSVEGRGGARTDTQYF.